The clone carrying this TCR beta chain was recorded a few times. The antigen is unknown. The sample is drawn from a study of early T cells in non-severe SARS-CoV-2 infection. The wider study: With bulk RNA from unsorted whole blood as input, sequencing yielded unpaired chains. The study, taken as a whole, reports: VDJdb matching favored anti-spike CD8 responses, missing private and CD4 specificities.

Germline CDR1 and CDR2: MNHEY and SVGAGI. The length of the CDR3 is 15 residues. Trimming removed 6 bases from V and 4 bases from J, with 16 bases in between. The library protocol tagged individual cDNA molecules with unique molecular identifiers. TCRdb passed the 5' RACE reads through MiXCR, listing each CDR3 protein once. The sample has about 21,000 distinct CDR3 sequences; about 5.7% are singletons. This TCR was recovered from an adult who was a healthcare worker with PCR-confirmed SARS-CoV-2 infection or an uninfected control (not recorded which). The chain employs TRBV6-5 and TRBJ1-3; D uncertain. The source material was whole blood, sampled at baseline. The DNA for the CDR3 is TGTGCCAGCAGCCTCCGTCGGACGACCGGAAACACCATATATTTT. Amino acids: CASSLRRTTGNTIYF.